This record looks at one TCR beta chain sequence and its context. The sample is drawn from a study of blood T cell repertoires in COVID-19. On the study more broadly: Some COVID-19 samples were acute and others convalescent; all came from the United States, Italy and Spain.

The authors' processing: How many nucleated cells were present was estimated from reference gene primer amplification. Here immunoSEQ multiplex PCR was the method, and the copy in TCRdb shows in-frame clones only, minus some. That table supplies the V and J calls and clone size; D and trimming were determined from the DNA. The data contain a few hundred thousand clones, approximately 87% of them singletons. All recovered Cohort 3 donors got two negative PCRs, got clearance, or saw symptom resolution. With 3 bases removed from V and 8 bases from J, the gap between germline ends came to 11 bases. Germline V gene data show CDR1 as SGHRS and CDR2 as YFSETQ. This CDR3 is built from 13 residues.

The chain is built from TRBV5-1 and TRBJ1-4; no clear D. The origin of this receptor is a woman aged 45-65 years who had recovered from COVID-19. What was sequenced was PBMCs or T cells enriched from blood (not recorded which). The CDR3 DNA follows: TGCGCCAGCAGCTATCGGGTGCGGGAAAAACTGTTTTTT. Translated: CASSYRVREKLFF.